This record looks at one T cell receptor beta chain sequence and its context. The data are from a study of CD8 T cells in Susac syndrome. This CDR3 has 14 residues. In germline, CDR1 is SQVTM, CDR2 ANQGSEA. Trimming left V 8 bases short and J 0 bases short, with 14 bases between. Random hexamers were used to reverse transcribe an amount of roughly 0.45 to 1 ug RNA. Amplification of TCR beta CDR3 by immunoSEQ multiplex PCR spanned 54 Vbeta and 13 Jbeta. TCRdb itself ran the immunoSEQ multiplex PCR reads through MiXCR, one entry per CDR3 protein. This table holds approximately 150,000 distinct CDR3 sequences, 95% found once.

This rearrangement joins TRBV29-1 to TRBJ2-1; no clear D gene. This receptor was taken from a human donor with Susac syndrome. The sample consisted of CD4+ T cells from PBMCs. CDR3 sequence reads: CSSGERTSYNEQFF. CDR3 coding DNA: TGCAGCTCTGGGGAACGGACCTCCTACAATGAGCAGTTCTTC.